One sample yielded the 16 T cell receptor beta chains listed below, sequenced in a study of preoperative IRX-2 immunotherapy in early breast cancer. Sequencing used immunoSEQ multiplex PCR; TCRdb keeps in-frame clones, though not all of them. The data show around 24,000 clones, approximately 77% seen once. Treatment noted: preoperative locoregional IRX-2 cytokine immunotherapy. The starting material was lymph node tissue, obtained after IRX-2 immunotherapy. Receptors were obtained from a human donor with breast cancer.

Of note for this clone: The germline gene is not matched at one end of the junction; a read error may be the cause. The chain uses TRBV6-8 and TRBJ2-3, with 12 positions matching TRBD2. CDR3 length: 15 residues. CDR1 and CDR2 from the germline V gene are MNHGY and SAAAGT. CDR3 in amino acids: CASSDSSGRADTQYF. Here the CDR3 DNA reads TGTGCCAGCAGTGACTCTAGCGGGAGGGCAGATACGCAGTATTTT.

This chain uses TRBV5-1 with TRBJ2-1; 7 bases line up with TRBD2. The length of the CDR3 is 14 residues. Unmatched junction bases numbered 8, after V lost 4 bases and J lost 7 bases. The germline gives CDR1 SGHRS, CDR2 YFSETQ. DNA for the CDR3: TGCGCCAGCAGCGGCGGGACTATAGATAATGAGCAGTTCTTC. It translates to CASSGGTIDNEQFF.

The CDR3 is CASSLGGGTKNIQYF. DNA for the CDR3: TGTGCCAGCAGCCTGGGAGGGGGGACCAAAAACATTCAGTACTTC. V gene TRBV11-3 combines with J gene TRBJ2-4, with TRBD2 as a possible D gene (7 bases). Germline loops: CDR1 SGHNT, CDR2 YENEEA. V was cut by 5 bases and J by 2 bases, with 13 bases left in between. The CDR3 is 15 residues long.

The CDR3, as DNA: TGTGCCAGTAGTTTCTGGACAGGTTCCCGCTCTGGAAACACCATATATTTT. It codes for CASSFWTGSRSGNTIYF. This sequence joins TRBV19 and TRBJ1-3; 7 positions match TRBD1. Germline loops: CDR1 LNHDA, CDR2 SQIVND (reference sequence). CDR3 length: 17 residues. V lost 5 bases to trimming and J lost 0 bases; unmatched junction nucleotides: 10.

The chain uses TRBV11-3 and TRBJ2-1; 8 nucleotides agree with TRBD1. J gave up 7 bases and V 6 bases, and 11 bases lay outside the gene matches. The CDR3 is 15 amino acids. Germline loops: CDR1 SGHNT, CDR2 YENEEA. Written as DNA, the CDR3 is TGTGCCAGCAGGTTATCTGGACAGGGCTCAAATGAGCAGTTCTTC. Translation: CASRLSGQGSNEQFF.

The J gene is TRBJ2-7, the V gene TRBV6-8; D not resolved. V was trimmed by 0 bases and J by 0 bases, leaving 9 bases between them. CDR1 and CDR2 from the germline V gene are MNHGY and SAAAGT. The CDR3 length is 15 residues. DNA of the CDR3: TGTGCCAGCAGTTACTCAGGCCAGAGCTCCTACGAGCAGTACTTC. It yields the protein CASSYSGQSSYEQYF.

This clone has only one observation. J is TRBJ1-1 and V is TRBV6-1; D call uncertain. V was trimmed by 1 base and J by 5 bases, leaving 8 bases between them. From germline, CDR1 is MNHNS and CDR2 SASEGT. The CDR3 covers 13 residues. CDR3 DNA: TGTGCCAGCAGTGAAGTTCGGACTACTGAAGCTTTCTTT. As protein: CASSEVRTTEAFF.

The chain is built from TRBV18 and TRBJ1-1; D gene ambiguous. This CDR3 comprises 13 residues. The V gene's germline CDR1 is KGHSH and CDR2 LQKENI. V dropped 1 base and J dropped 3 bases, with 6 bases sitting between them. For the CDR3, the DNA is TGTGCCAGCTCACCACAGGGAGACACTGAAGCTTTCTTT. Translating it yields CASSPQGDTEAFF.

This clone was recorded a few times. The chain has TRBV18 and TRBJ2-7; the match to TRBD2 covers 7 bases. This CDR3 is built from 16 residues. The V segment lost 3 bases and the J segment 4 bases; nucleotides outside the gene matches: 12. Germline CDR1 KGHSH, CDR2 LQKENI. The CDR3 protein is CASSPAGAGAEYEQYF. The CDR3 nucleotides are TGTGCCAGCTCACCCGCTGGGGCGGGAGCTGAGTACGAGCAGTACTTC.

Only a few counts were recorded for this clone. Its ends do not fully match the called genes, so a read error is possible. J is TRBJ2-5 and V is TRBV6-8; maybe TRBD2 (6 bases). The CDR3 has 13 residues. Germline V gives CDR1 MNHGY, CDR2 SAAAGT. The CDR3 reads CAISVLATETQYF. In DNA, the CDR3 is TGTGCCATCAGTGTTCTAGCGACGGAGACCCAGTACTTC.

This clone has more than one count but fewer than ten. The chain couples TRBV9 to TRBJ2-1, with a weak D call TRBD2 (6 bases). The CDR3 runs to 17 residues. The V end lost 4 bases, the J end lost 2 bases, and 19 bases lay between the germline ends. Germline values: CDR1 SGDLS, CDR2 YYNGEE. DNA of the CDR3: TGTGCCAGCAGCCACCGAGGCCGGGGAGGCACCTACAATGAGCAGTTCTTC. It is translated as CASSHRGRGGTYNEQFF.

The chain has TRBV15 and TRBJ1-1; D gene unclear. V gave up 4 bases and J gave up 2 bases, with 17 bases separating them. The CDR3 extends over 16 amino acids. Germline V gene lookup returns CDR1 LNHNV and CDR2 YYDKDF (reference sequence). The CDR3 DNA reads TGTGCCACCAGCAAAGGACTTCCGGGGTATAACACTGAAGCTTTCTTT. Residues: CATSKGLPGYNTEAFF.

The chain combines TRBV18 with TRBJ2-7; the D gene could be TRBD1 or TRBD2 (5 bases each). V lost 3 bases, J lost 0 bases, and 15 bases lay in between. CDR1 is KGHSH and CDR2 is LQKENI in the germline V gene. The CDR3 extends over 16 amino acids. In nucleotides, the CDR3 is TGTGCCAGCTCACCGCTACCCCCGGGGACCTCCTACGAGCAGTACTTC. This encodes CASSPLPPGTSYEQYF. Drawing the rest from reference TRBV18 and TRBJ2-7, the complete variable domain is NAGVMQNPRHLVRRRGQEARLRCSPMKGHSHVYWYRQLPEEGLKFMVYLQKENIIDESGMPKERFSAEFPKEGPSILRIQQVVRGDSAAYFCASSPLPPGTSYEQYFGPGTRLTVT.

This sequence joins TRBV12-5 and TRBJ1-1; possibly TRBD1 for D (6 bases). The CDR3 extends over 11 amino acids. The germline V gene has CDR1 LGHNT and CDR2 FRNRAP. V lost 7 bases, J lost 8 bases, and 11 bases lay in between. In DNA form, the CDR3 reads TGTGCTAGTGCCTGGGACAACGAAGCTTTCTTT. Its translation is CASAWDNEAFF.

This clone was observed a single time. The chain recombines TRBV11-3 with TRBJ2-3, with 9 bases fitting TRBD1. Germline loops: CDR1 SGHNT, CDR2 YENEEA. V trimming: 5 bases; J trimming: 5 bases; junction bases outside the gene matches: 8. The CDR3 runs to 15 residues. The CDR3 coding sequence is TGTGCCAGCAGCCCCCAAGGGACAGGGCGAGATACGCAGTATTTT. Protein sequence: CASSPQGTGRDTQYF.

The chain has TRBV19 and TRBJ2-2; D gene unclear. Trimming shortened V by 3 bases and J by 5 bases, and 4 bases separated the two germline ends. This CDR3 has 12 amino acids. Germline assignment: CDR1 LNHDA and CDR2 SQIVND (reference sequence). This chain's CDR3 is CASSIGTGELFF. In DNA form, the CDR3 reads TGTGCCAGTAGTATCGGGACCGGGGAGCTGTTTTTT.